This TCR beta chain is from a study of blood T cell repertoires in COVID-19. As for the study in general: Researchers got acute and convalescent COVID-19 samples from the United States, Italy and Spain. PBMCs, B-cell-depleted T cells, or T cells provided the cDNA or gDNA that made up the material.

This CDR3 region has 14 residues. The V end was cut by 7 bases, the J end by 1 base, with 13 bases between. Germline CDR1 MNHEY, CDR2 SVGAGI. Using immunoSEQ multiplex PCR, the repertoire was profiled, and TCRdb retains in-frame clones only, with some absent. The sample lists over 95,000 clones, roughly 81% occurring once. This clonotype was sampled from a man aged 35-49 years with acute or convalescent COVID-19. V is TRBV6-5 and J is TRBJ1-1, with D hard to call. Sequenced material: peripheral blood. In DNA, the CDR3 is TGTGCCAGCACCAAATCTATCGGGAACACTGAAGCTTTCTTT. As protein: CASTKSIGNTEAFF.